Sequencing of this TCR beta chain was carried out in a study of T-cell reconstitution after alpha-beta-depleted transplantation in children. This clonotype was recorded a few times. Its antigen is not identified. V trimming: 9 bases; J trimming: 6 bases; junction bases outside the gene matches: 4. CDR3 length: 13 amino acids. Study conclusions and caveats: Where some patients showed high TCRbeta diversity at day 60, it came from recipient T cells and thymic progenitors that had survived. It was reported that alpha-beta T cells came from several hundred expanded graft clones (about two months after transplant). The main origin of T-cell counts and diversity one year after transplant was newly produced T cells.

The TCRbeta library incorporated unique molecular identifiers. TCRdb processed the PCR reads anew with MiXCR; each CDR3 protein has one entry. Found here are 500,000 or so distinct CDR3 sequences, 9.5% to 12% of them singletons; the top ten hold less than 15%. The sample in question was PBMCs, mostly from graft donor cells, obtained 180 days after TCRalphabeta/CD19-depleted stem cell transplant. This sequence was found in a female patient between 2 and 15 years old who had a stem cell transplant for aplastic anemia, so the T cells may come from the graft donor. The genes are TRBV12-3 or TRBV12-4 and TRBJ2-2; TRBD1 agrees at 10 bases. As DNA, the CDR3 is TGTGCCAGTGGACAGGGGGGCTCCGGGGAGCTGTTTTTT. Translation: CASGQGGSGELFF.